This TCR beta chain derives from a study of blood T cells in healthy people across ages. This clonotype has at least ten counts. A second PCR, run for roughly 7 to 11 cycles, used a sample-barcoded 5' primer plus a J-beta primer mix. In TCRdb, the 5' RACE reads were re-called with MiXCR into one record per CDR3 protein. The data hold fewer than 800,000 distinct CDR3 sequences, with around 49% observed a single time. The sample consisted of blood. The source is a woman in her fifties or sixties in good health.

The CDR3 sequence is CSVSSTDTQYF. CDR3 bases: TGCAGCGTTTCTAGCACAGATACGCAGTATTTT. The chain carries TRBV29-1 and TRBJ2-3; D unclear. Between the trimmed V and J ends, which lost 5 bases and 0 bases, there was a span of 3 bases. Germline values: CDR1 SQVTM, CDR2 ANQGSEA. This CDR3 contains 11 residues.